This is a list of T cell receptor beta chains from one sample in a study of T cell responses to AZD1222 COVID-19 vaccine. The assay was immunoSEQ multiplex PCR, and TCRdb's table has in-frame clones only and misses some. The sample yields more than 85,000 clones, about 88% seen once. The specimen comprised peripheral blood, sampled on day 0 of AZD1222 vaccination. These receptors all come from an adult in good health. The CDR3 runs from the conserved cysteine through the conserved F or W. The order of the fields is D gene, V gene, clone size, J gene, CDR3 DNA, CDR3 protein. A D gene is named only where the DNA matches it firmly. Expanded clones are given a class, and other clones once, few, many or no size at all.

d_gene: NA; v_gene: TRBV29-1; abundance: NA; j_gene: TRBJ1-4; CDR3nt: TGCAGCGTTGCCGGGACTTCAACTAATGAAAAACTGTTTTTT; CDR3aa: CSVAGTSTNEKLFF
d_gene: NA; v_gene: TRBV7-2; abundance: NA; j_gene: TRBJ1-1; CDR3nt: TGTGCCAGCAGCTTAGGAGCCAGATTTAACACTGAAGCTTTCTTT; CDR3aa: CASSLGARFNTEAFF
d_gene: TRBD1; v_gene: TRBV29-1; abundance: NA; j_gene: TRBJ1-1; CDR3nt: TGCAGCGTTGAAGGGGCTGGCAGGGGGATGAACACTGAAGCTTTCTTT; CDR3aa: CSVEGAGRGMNTEAFF
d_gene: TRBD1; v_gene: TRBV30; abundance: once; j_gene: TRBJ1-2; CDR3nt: TGTGCCCCCCGGGACAGGGGCGGCTACACCTTC; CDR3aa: CAPRDRGGYTF
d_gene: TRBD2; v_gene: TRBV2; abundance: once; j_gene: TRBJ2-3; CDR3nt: TGTGCCAGCAAGGGACTAGCGGGGGCCCCTCGTCAACCAGATACGCAGTATTTT; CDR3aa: CASKGLAGAPRQPDTQYF
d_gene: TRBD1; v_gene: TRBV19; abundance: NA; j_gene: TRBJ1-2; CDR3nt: TGTGCCAGTAGTATTGGACAGGGTACATCTGGCTACACCTTC; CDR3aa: CASSIGQGTSGYTF
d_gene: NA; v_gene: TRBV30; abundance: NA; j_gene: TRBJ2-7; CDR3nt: TGTGCCTTAGGACTAGGGCGGGTCTCGACAGGCGGGAACGAGCAGTACTTC; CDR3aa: CALGLGRVSTGGNEQYF
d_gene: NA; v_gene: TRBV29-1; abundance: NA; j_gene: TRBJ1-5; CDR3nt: TGCAGCGTTGGTGGGGGAAGCAATCAGCCCCAGCATTTT; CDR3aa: CSVGGGSNQPQHF
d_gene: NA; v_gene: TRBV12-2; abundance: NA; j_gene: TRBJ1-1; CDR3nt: TGTGCAAGTCGCTTAAGGGTGCCCGCGAAAACTGAAGCTTTCTTT; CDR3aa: CASRLRVPAKTEAFF
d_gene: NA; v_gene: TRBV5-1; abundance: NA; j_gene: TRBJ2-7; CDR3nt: TGCGCCAGCAGCTTGGATTCCGGTTTTAAGGAGCAGTACTTC; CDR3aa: CASSLDSGFKEQYF
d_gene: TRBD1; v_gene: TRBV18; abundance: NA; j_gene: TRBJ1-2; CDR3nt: TGTGCCAGCTCACCGGACAGGGGGTCTGGCTACACCTTC; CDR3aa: CASSPDRGSGYTF
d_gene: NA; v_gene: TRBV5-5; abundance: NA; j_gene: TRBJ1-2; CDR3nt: TGTGCCAGCAGCTTGGAAGGGGATGGGGGCTATGGCTACACCTTC; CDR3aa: CASSLEGDGGYGYTF
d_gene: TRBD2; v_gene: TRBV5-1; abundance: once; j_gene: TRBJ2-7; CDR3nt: TGCGCCAGCAGCTTGGCCGGGTATAGCGGGGGGTCTACCTACGAGCAGTACTTC; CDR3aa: CASSLAGYSGGSTYEQYF
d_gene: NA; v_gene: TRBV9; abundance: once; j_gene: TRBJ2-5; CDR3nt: TGTGCCAGCAGCGTAACCACACGGGAGACCCAGTACTTC; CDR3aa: CASSVTTRETQYF
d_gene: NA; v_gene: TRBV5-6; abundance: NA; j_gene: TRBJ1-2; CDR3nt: TGTGCCAGCAGCCATAAGACAGAACTTAATGGCTACACCTTC; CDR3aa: CASSHKTELNGYTF
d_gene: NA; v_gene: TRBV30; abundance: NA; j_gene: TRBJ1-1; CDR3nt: TGTGCCTGGAGTTTCCGCGGGGTATACGACACTGAAGCTTTCTTT; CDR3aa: CAWSFRGVYDTEAFF
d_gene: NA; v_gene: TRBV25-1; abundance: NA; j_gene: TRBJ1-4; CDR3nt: TGTGCCAGCAGTGGCAGAAATGAAAAACTGTTTTTT; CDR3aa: CASSGRNEKLFF
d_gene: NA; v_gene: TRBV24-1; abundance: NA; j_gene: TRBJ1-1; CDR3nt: TGTGCCACCAGAAACGAAAGGGACGAGGCTTTCTTT; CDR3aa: CATRNERDEAFF
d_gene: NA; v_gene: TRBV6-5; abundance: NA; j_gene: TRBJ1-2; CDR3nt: TGTGCCAGCGTGGGGGACCTCTATGAGGGAACCTTC; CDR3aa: CASVGDLYEGTF
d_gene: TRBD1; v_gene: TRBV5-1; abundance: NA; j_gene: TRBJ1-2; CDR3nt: TGCGCCAGCAGTCAGGGACAGGGTTCGAATGGCTACACCTTC; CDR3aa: CASSQGQGSNGYTF
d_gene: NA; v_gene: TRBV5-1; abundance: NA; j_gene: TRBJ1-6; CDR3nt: TGCGCCAGCAGCTTGGCGGGGGAAGAGCCACCCCTCCACTTT; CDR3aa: CASSLAGEEPPLHF
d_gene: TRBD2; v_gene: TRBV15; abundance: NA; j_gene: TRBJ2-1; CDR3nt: TGTGCCACCAGCAGAGGGGGGCTAGCGGGAGTACTCTGGAATGAGCAGTTCTTC; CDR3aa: CATSRGGLAGVLWNEQFF
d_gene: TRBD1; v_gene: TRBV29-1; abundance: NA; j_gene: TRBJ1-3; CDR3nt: TGCAGCGTTGAGAGACAGGGGGCTGGAAACACCATATATTTT; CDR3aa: CSVERQGAGNTIYF
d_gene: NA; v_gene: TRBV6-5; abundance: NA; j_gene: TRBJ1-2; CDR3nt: TGTGCCAGTAAGACAGGCTCCTATGGCTACACCTTC; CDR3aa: CASKTGSYGYTF
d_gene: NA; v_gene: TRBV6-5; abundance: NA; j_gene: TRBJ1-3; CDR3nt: TGTGCCAGCAGCCGGAATCAGGGGCTCAACACCATATATTTT; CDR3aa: CASSRNQGLNTIYF
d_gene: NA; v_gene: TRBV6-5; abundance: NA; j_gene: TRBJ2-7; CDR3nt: TGTGCCAGCAGTTACCGGTCCAGGGCGAGAGCCTACGAGCAGTACTTC; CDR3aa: CASSYRSRARAYEQYF
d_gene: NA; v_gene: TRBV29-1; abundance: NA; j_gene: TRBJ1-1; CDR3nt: TGCAGCGTTGTCAACACTGGGGCGCGGACTGAAGCTTTCTTT; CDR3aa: CSVVNTGARTEAFF
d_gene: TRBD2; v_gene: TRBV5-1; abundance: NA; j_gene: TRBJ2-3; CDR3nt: TGCGCCAGCAGCTTGATAGCGGGGGGTCCAGATACGCAGTATTTT; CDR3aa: CASSLIAGGPDTQYF
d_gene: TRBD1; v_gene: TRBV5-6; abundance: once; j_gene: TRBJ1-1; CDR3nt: TGTGCCAGCAGCCCCGGGACAGACTACATGAACACTGAAGCTTTCTTT; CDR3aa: CASSPGTDYMNTEAFF
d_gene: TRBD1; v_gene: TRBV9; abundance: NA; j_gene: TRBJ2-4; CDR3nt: TGTGCCAGCAGCGCGGACAGGGGGAGACTTATTCAGTACTTC; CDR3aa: CASSADRGRLIQYF